The T cell receptor beta chain under discussion was sequenced for a study of cytomegalovirus exposure and HLA in healthy donors. CDR3 length: 15 residues. V trimming: 4 bases; J trimming: 2 bases; junction bases outside the gene matches: 3. Looked up from germline, CDR1 is SGHTA and CDR2 is FQGTGA. Turning to this clone: Its target is not known.

Notes on the study in general: A classifier reportedly called cytomegalovirus status with high sensitivity and specificity. In an earlier analysis, most TCR beta V segments were productive about 87% or about 30% of the time. TCR beta chains numbering under 200 were designated cytomegalovirus-associated.

The PCR was carried out with 60 Vbeta primers and 13 Jbeta primers. The method was immunoSEQ multiplex PCR; TCRdb's version includes in-frame clones alone and lacks a portion of them. The sample contains 130,000 to 150,000 clones, 50% to 75% of which appear only once. The sequenced material came from PBMCs. The chain combines TRBV7-3 with TRBJ2-7; 12 nucleotides match TRBD2. The TCR originated in a woman aged 30 to 39 in good health and CMV-seropositive. This CDR3 reads CASSSSGGAPYEQYF. In DNA form, the CDR3 reads TGTGCCAGCAGCTCTAGCGGGGGGGCCCCCTACGAGCAGTACTTC.